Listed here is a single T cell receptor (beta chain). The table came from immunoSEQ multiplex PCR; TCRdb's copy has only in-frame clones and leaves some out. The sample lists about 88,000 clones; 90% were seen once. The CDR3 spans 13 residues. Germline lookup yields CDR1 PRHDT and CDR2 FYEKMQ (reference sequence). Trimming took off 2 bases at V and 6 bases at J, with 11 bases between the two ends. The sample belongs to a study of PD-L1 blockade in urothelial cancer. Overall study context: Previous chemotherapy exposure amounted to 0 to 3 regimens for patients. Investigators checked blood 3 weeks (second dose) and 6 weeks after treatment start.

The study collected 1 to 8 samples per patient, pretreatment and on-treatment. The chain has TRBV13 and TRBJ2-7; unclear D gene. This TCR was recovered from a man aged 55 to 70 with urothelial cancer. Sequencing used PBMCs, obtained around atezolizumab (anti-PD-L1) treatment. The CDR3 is CASSLRGSGEQYF. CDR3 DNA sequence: TGTGCCAGCAGCTTACGAGGATCCGGCGAGCAGTACTTC.